What follows are 8 T cell receptor beta chains derived from one specimen sequenced in a study of CD8+ T cells in alopecia areata. cDNA serving as the sequencing template came from extracted, reverse transcribed RNA. Generated by immunoSEQ multiplex PCR, the TCRdb table keeps only in-frame clones and is missing some. The table has 150,000 or so clones, about three fifths seen once. This material consisted of CD4+ T cells sorted from blood, taken at week 0. These receptors were obtained from a human donor with alopecia areata.

The chain combines TRBV5-1 with TRBJ2-1, with 11 positions matching TRBD2. After removal of 0 bases from V and 8 bases from J, the junction contained 4 bases not matched to a gene. CDR1 and CDR2 (germline): SGHRS, YFSETQ. This CDR3 spans 15 amino acids. This CDR3 reads CASSLVAGGRDEQFF. CDR3 nucleotides: TGCGCCAGCAGCTTGGTAGCGGGGGGGCGTGATGAGCAGTTCTTC.

The rearrangement joins TRBV29-1 to TRBJ1-1; D remains ambiguous. CDR3 length equals 13 residues. The V gene lost 2 bases and the J gene lost 3 bases, with 10 bases spanning the gap. Germline-derived CDR1 and CDR2 are SQVTM and ANQGSEA. CDR3 sequence: CSVEPRRYTEAFF. In DNA, the CDR3 is TGCAGCGTTGAACCTAGAAGGTACACTGAAGCTTTCTTT.

The V and J genes are TRBV7-2 and TRBJ1-1; D unresolved. From germline, CDR1 is SGHTA and CDR2 FQGNSA. Deletions cut 0 bases from V and 0 bases from J, with 5 bases between. The length of the CDR3 is 14 residues. CDR3 protein: CASSLAQMNTEAFF. Written as DNA, the CDR3 is TGTGCCAGCAGCTTAGCTCAGATGAACACTGAAGCTTTCTTT.

V and J are TRBV4-3 and TRBJ1-2; tentatively, D is TRBD1 (6 bases). The germline gives CDR1 LGHNA, CDR2 YSLEER. V was pared by 1 base and J by 4 bases, with 13 bases between. This CDR3 contains 15 residues. CDR3 nucleotide sequence: TGCGCCAGCAGCCAAGCTGCGGGCAGGGGCTATGGCTACACCTTC. It translates to CASSQAAGRGYGYTF.

The chain employs TRBV6-5 and TRBJ2-5; D gene unclear. Germline lookup yields CDR1 MNHEY and CDR2 SVGAGI. CDR3 size: 14 residues. Trimming removed 0 bases at V and 2 bases at J, with 7 bases between. The CDR3 DNA is TGTGCCAGCAGTTACTCAAGGGTTCAAGAGACCCAGTACTTC. Translated, it gives CASSYSRVQETQYF.

The chain has TRBV29-1 and TRBJ2-3, with TRBD1 matching 7 bases. The CDR3 is made up of 14 amino acids. Germline V gene data show CDR1 as SQVTM and CDR2 as ANQGSEA. J gave up 3 bases and V 8 bases, and 11 bases lay outside the gene matches. The CDR3 DNA reads TGCAGCCTCCGCCCCGAGGGGGCAACAGATACGCAGTATTTT. This gives the protein CSLRPEGATDTQYF.

There are a few counts of this clone. The CDR3 sequence: CSVEVPGLEQYF. The CDR3 bases are TGCAGCGTTGAGGTACCTGGCTTAGAGCAGTACTTC. The rearrangement uses TRBV29-1 and TRBJ2-7, with D hard to call. V gave up 3 bases and J gave up 7 bases, with 13 bases separating them. Germline CDR1 SQVTM, CDR2 ANQGSEA. The CDR3 sequence is 12 residues long.

CDR3 in DNA: TGTGCCAGCAGCTTCCTAGCGGGGAGCACAGATACGCAGTATTTT. Translated: CASSFLAGSTDTQYF. This rearrangement joins TRBV7-6 to TRBJ2-3, with TRBD2 matching over 9 bases. This CDR3 region has 15 residues. Per germline, CDR1 SGHVS and CDR2 FNYEAQ. The V and J ends lost 3 bases and 0 bases, in that order; junction bases with no gene match: 1. Combining the CDR3 with reference TRBV7-6 and TRBJ2-3 gives the whole variable domain GAGVSQSPRYKVTKRGQDVALRCDPISGHVSLYWYRQALGQGPEFLTYFNYEAQQDKSGLPNDRFSAERPEGSISTLTIQRTEQRDSAMYRCASSFLAGSTDTQYFGPGTRLTVL.